The present entry profiles one T cell receptor beta chain with its context. These data are taken from a study of blood T cell repertoires in COVID-19. Clones were read by immunoSEQ multiplex PCR, and TCRdb kept only the in-frame ones, dropping some. Here the sample spans about 100,000 clones, more than 65% being singletons. The CDR3 is 15 amino acids. V gave up 5 bases and J gave up 3 bases, with 13 bases separating them. Looked up from germline, CDR1 is MDHEN and CDR2 is SYDVKM. The chain employs TRBV28 and TRBJ1-4, with D maybe TRBD1 (5 bases). The sequence came from a woman between 65 and 79 years old with acute or convalescent COVID-19. Input material: peripheral blood. The CDR3 DNA reads TGTGCCAGCAGTACCCGGCGGGGGGCTAATGAAAAACTGTTTTTT. Its protein is CASSTRRGANEKLFF.